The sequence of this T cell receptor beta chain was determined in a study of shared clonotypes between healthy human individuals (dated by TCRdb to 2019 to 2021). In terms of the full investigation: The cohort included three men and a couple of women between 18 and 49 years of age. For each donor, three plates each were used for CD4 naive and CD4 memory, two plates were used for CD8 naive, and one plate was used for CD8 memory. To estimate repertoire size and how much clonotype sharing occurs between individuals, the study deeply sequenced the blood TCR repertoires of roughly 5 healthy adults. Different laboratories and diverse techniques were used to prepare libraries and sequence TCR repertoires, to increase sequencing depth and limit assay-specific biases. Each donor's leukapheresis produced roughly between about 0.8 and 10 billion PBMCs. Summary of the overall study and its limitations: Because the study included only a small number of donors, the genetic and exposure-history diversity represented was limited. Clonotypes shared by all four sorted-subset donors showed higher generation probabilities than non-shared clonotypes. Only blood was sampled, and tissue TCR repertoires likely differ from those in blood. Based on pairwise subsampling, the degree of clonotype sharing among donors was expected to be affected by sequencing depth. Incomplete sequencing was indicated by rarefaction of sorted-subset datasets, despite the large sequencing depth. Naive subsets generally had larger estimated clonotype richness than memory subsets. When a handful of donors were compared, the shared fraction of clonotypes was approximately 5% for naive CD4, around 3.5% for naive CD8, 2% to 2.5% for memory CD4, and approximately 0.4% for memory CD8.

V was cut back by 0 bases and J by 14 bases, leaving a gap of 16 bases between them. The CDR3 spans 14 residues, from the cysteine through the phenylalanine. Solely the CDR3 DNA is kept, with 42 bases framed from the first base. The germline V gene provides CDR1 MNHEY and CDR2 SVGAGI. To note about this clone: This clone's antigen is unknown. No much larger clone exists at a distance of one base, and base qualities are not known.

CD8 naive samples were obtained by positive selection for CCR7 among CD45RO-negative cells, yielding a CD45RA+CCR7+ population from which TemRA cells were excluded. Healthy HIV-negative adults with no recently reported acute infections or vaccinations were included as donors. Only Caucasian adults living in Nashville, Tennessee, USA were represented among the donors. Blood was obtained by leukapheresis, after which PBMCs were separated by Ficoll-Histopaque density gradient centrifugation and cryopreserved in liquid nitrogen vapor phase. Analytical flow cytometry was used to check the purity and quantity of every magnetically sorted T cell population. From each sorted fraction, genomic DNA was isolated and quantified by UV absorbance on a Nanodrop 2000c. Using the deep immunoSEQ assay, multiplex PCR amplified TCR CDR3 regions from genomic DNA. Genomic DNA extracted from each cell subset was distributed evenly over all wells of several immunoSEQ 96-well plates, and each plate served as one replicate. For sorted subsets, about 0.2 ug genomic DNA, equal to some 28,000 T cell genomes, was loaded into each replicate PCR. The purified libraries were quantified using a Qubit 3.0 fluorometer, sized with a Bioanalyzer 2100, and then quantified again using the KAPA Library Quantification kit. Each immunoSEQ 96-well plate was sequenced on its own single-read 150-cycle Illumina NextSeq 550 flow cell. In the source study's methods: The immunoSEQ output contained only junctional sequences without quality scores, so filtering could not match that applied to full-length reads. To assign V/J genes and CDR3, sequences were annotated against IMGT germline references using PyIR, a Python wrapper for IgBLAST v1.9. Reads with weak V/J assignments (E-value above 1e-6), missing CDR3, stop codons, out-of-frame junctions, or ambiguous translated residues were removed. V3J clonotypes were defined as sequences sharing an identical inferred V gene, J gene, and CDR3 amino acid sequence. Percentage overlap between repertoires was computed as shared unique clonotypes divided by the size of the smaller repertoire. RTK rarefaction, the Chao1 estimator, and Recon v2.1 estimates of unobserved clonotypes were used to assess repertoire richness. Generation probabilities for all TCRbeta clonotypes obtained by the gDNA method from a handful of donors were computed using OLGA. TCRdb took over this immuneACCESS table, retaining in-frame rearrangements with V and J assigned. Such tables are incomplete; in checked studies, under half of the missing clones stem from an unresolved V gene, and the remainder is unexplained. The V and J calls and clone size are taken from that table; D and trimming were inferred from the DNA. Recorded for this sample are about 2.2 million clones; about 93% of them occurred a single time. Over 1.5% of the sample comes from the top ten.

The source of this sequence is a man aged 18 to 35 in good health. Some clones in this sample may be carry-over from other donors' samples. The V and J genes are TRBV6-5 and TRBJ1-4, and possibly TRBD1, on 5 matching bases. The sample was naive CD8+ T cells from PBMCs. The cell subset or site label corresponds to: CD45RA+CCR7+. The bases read TGTGCCAGCAGTTACTCGGAGGGGATGAGTGGGCTGTTTTTT. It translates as CASSYSEGMSGLFF.